The present entry profiles one T cell receptor (beta chain) with its context. As yet, its antigen is unknown. This entry belongs to a study of T cell responses to AZD1222 COVID-19 vaccine. Study observations and caveats: Donors were largely white British and mainly female; clonal diversity was possibly underestimated.

Only in-frame clones appear in the TCRdb table, and some are missing; sequencing was by immunoSEQ multiplex PCR. Of fewer than 150,000 clones listed, around 90% were seen once; the top ten hold 4.5% to 6.5%. The CDR3 extends over 15 amino acids. Trimming took 5 bases from V and 6 from J, leaving 17 bases between them. Germline V gene lookup returns CDR1 LNHDA and CDR2 SQIVND (reference sequence). This TCR derives from an adult who received the AZD1222 COVID-19 vaccine. This sequence joins TRBV19 and TRBJ2-1; D possibly corresponds to TRBD1 (6 bases). The sample here was peripheral blood, taken 28 days after the second AZD1222 dose. This CDR3 is CASSYRDIQGNEQFF. The CDR3 DNA follows: TGTGCCAGTAGTTACCGGGACATTCAGGGCAATGAGCAGTTCTTC.